These T cell receptor beta chains were read from a single sample in a study of CD8 T cells in Susac syndrome. TCRdb processed the immunoSEQ multiplex PCR reads anew with MiXCR; each CDR3 protein has one entry. This sample has about 300,000 distinct CDR3 sequences; about nine tenths occur once, and the top ten carry 0.18%. The material sequenced was CD8+ T cells from PBMCs. These receptors came from a human donor with multiple sclerosis. Both conserved end residues are part of each CDR3. A D gene is named only where the DNA matches it firmly. Where a row states a size, it is once, few, many or the class of an expanded clone; other rows omit it.

15,.,TRBJ2-7,TRBV7-9,TRBD1,TGTGCCAGCAGCTTAGCGACAGGGGCCCGCTACGAGCAGTACTTC,CASSLATGARYEQYF
16,.,TRBJ2-6,TRBV29-1,.,TGCAGCGTTGAGTTGAGTCAGGGCTCTGGGGCCAACGTCCTGACTTTC,CSVELSQGSGANVLTF
16,.,TRBJ2-3,TRBV7-3,.,TGTGCCAGCAGCTCATTATCAGGGGGACTCACAGATACGCAGTATTTT,CASSSLSGGLTDTQYF
16,.,TRBJ2-7,TRBV29-1,TRBD1,TGCAGCGTTGAACTGGCGGGACAGGGGGCGTTCTACGAGCAGTACTTC,CSVELAGQGAFYEQYF
13,.,TRBJ1-2,TRBV5-4,TRBD1,TGTGCCAGCAGCTTGGAGACAGGGGATGGCTACACCTTC,CASSLETGDGYTF
16,.,TRBJ1-2,TRBV28,.,TGTGCCAGCAGTAAATCTCACAGGGCCCCTAACTATGGCTACACCTTC,CASSKSHRAPNYGYTF
15,once,TRBJ2-1,TRBV6-2/TRBV6-3,.,TGTGCCAGCAGTTACTCGTGGGGTACTTACAATGAGCAGTTCTTC,CASSYSWGTYNEQFF
17,.,TRBJ2-2,TRBV6-2/TRBV6-3,.,TGTGCCAGCAGTTACGGGGGGCAGTCGGACTACACCGGGGAGCTGTTTTTT,CASSYGGQSDYTGELFF
15,.,TRBJ2-1,TRBV12-3/TRBV12-4,TRBD2,TGTGCCAGCAGCCCCCTCGGGGGGATTGGCGATGAGCAGTTCTTC,CASSPLGGIGDEQFF
13,once,TRBJ2-7,TRBV6-2/TRBV6-3,.,TGTGCCAGTCAGGCGGCGCCGCTCTACGAGCAGTACTTC,CASQAAPLYEQYF
12,.,TRBJ2-1,TRBV19,.,TGTGCCAGTGTGCCGGGAAACAATGAGCAGTTCTTC,CASVPGNNEQFF